Presented here are 26 T cell receptor beta chains from one specimen sequenced in a study of identical twins. TCRdb fed the 5' RACE reads into MiXCR, producing one record per CDR3 protein. The top ten clones hold around 1.6% of a sample with approximately 630,000 distinct CDR3 sequences, about 7.6% of them seen once. This same sample was also taken into another study, of yellow fever vaccine responses in identical twins.

The specimen sequenced was PBMCs. Receptors were obtained from a woman aged 18-29 years in good health.

This clonotype was seen many times. J is TRBJ2-1 and V is TRBV20-1; D might be TRBD1 or TRBD2, each matching 5 bases. The ends were cut back, 3 bases at V and 6 bases at J, with 6 bases in the middle. From germline, CDR1 is DFQATT and CDR2 SNEGSKA (reference sequence). This CDR3 has 11 amino acids. CDR3 in DNA: TGCAGTGCTAGCGGGACCAATGAGCAGTTCTTC. It translates to CSASGTNEQFF.

This clonotype was observed a few times. V gene TRBV12-3 or TRBV12-4 combines with J gene TRBJ2-4; D might be TRBD1 or TRBD2, each matching 6 bases. Deletions cut 3 bases from V and 6 bases from J, with 15 bases between. The CDR3 runs 15 residues. For the CDR3, the DNA is TGTGCCAGCAGTTTTACAGAGGGGGGAATAAACATTCAGTACTTC. Translated: CASSFTEGGINIQYF.

The chain uses TRBV28 and TRBJ1-2; TRBD1 agrees at 8 bases. V lost 6 bases and J lost 4; bases outside the gene matches: 4. The CDR3 sequence is 13 residues long. Germline loops: CDR1 MDHEN, CDR2 SYDVKM. The CDR3 DNA reads TGTGCCAGCAGGACAGGGGTGGTCTATGGCTACACCTTC. Protein: CASRTGVVYGYTF.

This clonotype occurred many times. This sequence joins TRBV29-1 and TRBJ1-4, with 7 bases lining up with TRBD1. The ends lost 1 base at V and 8 bases at J; junction bases unmatched: 16. The germline CDR1 and CDR2 sequences are SQVTM and ANQGSEA. CDR3 size: 17 residues. The CDR3, as DNA: TGCAGCGTTGAAGCGGGAGGGGCGCAGGGACAGCGGGAAAAACTGTTTTTT. It specifies CSVEAGGAQGQREKLFF. The full variable domain, its missing parts supplied by reference TRBV29-1 and TRBJ1-4, is SAVISQKPSRDICQRGTSLTIQCQVDSQVTMMFWYRQQPGQSLTLIATANQGSEATYESGFVIDKFPISRPNLTFSTLTVSNMSPEDSSIYLCSVEAGGAQGQREKLFFGSGTQLSVL.

The chain combines TRBV5-1 with TRBJ2-3; TRBD1 agrees at 7 bases. Losses at the gene ends were 4 bases for V and 1 base for J; bases not matched to a gene: 6. The CDR3 totals 15 residues. CDR1 and CDR2 from the germline V gene are SGHRS and YFSETQ. CDR3 in DNA: TGCGCCAGCAGCCTGCCCGACAGGGGCACAGATACGCAGTATTTT. This encodes CASSLPDRGTDTQYF.

The V call is TRBV7-9, the J call TRBJ2-1; 8 bases map to TRBD1. Trimming cost V 6 bases and J 8 bases; bases outside gene matches: 6. In germline, CDR1 is SEHNR, CDR2 FQNEAQ (reference sequence). The CDR3 has 13 residues. For the CDR3, the DNA is TGTGCCAGCAGAACCGGGACAGGCTATGAGCAGTTCTTC. Protein sequence: CASRTGTGYEQFF.

This clonotype was found a few times. The CDR3 loop is CAISESWASGSNEQFF. The CDR3 DNA reads TGTGCCATCAGTGAGTCGTGGGCTAGCGGGAGCAATGAGCAGTTCTTC. The V gene is TRBV10-3, the J gene TRBJ2-1; 10 nucleotides match TRBD2. The germline gives CDR1 ENHRY, CDR2 SYGVKD. This CDR3 spans 16 amino acids. The J segment lost 6 bases and the V segment lost 0 bases, leaving 5 bases of the junction unmatched.

This clonotype was counted ten times or more. CDR3 DNA: TGTGCCAGCAGCCTAGCGGGAAACAATGAGCAGTTCTTC. It yields the protein CASSLAGNNEQFF. The chain recombines TRBV3-1 with TRBJ2-1; 8 bases fit TRBD2. This CDR3 has 13 amino acids. V was pared by 4 bases and J by 5 bases, with 1 base of the junction left unmatched. Germline CDR1 is LGHDT and CDR2 is YNNKEL (reference sequence).

This clonotype was seen repeatedly, ten times or more. The V gene is TRBV12-3 or TRBV12-4, the J gene TRBJ2-3, with D maybe TRBD2 (7 bases). This CDR3 region has 14 residues. Trimming cost V 3 bases and J 6 bases, with 13 bases left between them. The DNA for the CDR3 is TGTGCCAGCAGTTTTCTGGGGGGGCCCGATACGCAGTATTTT. Residues: CASSFLGGPDTQYF.

V is TRBV25-1 and J is TRBJ2-5, with 14 bases fitting TRBD2. Trimming at V came to 4 bases and at J to 1 base, leaving 2 bases not matched to a gene. Looked up from germline, CDR1 is MGHDK and CDR2 is SYGVNS. The CDR3 runs 16 residues. The CDR3 reads CASSVGTSGSQETQYF. For the CDR3, the DNA is TGTGCCAGCAGTGTCGGGACTAGCGGGAGCCAAGAGACCCAGTACTTC.

There are a few counts of this clonotype. This chain connects TRBV20-1 to TRBJ2-3, with 8 nucleotides matching TRBD2. Germline assignment: CDR1 DFQATT and CDR2 SNEGSKA (reference sequence). With 1 base clipped from V and 1 base from J, the junction kept 1 base outside the gene matches. CDR3 length: 14 residues. The CDR3 protein is CSARVGGGTDTQYF. The CDR3 bases are TGCAGTGCTAGAGTCGGGGGGGGCACAGATACGCAGTATTTT.

This clonotype was observed a few times. This chain uses TRBV5-1 with TRBJ2-3, with D unresolved. The ends were cut back, 0 bases at V and 0 bases at J, with 11 bases in the middle. This CDR3 comprises 16 residues. Germline CDR1 is SGHRS and CDR2 is YFSETQ. The CDR3 loop is CASSLALGLSTDTQYF. For the CDR3, the DNA is TGCGCCAGCAGCTTGGCCCTGGGCCTTAGCACAGATACGCAGTATTTT.

A few counts support this clonotype. V usage is TRBV3-1 and J usage is TRBJ2-5; D is undetermined. Germline V gene sequence: CDR1 LGHDT, CDR2 YNNKEL (reference sequence). Trimming left V 4 bases short and J 5 bases short, with 14 bases between. The CDR3 loop spans 14 amino acids. This CDR3 reads CASSPAPGRETQYF. The DNA of the CDR3 is TGTGCCAGCAGCCCAGCGCCAGGTAGGGAGACCCAGTACTTC.

This clonotype came up many times. The rearrangement joins TRBV24-1 to TRBJ1-1; D is undetermined. V was trimmed by 6 bases and J by 3 bases, leaving 16 bases between them. The CDR3 sequence is 15 residues long. CDR1 is KGHDR, CDR2 SFDVKD, per germline. This CDR3 is CATSQGGSLHTEAFF. The CDR3 region has the DNA TGTGCCACCAGTCAAGGTGGGAGCCTCCACACTGAAGCTTTCTTT.

This clonotype was detected many times. The chain joins TRBV12-3 or TRBV12-4 to TRBJ2-7, with D possibly being TRBD1 (6 bases). Trimming cost V 3 bases and J 1 base, with 7 bases left between them. CDR3 length: 13 residues. CDR3 sequence reads: CASSLGASYEQYF. Here the CDR3 DNA reads TGTGCCAGCAGTTTGGGGGCATCCTACGAGCAGTACTTC.

V is TRBV14 and J is TRBJ2-7, with D perhaps given as TRBD1 or TRBD2 (7 bases each). The CDR3 is 16 residues long. Per the germline V gene, CDR1 is SGHDN and CDR2 is FVKESK. Trimming left V 2 bases short and J 0 bases short, with 14 bases between. Written as DNA, the CDR3 is TGTGCCAGCAGCCAACAGGGGGGGACTTCCTCCTACGAGCAGTACTTC. Its translation is CASSQQGGTSSYEQYF.

This clonotype was found many times. The CDR3 nucleotides are TGTGCCATCAGTGAAGCCAGGGATCAGCCCCAGCATTTT. Its translation: CAISEARDQPQHF. The J gene is TRBJ1-5, the V gene TRBV10-3; possible D gene TRBD1, 5 bases. The V end lost 3 bases, the J end lost 5 bases, and 8 bases lay between the germline ends. The CDR3 loop spans 13 amino acids. Germline V lookup: CDR1 ENHRY, CDR2 SYGVKD.

This clonotype appeared a few times. The rearrangement links TRBV10-3 to TRBJ1-5; 7 nucleotides agree with TRBD1. CDR3 length: 14 amino acids. Looked up from germline, CDR1 is ENHRY and CDR2 is SYGVKD. Germline trimming cut 10 bases from V and 0 bases from J; bases unmatched to any gene: 6. The CDR3 bases are TGTGCCACCCGTGACAGGGTTAGCAATCAGCCCCAGCATTTT. Translated: CATRDRVSNQPQHF.

In its sample, this clonotype was seen many times. CDR3 DNA sequence: TGTGCCAGCTCACCAAGCCCGGGAGAACGGAGGAATGAGCAGTTCTTC. It translates to CASSPSPGERRNEQFF. The chain uses TRBV18 and TRBJ2-1, with a possible D match to TRBD2 (6 bases). Germline assignment: CDR1 KGHSH and CDR2 LQKENI. V lost 2 bases and J 7 bases, leaving 18 bases between the germline ends. The CDR3 runs to 16 residues.

V is TRBV5-1 and J is TRBJ2-5; 15 bases map to TRBD2. Trimming took 4 bases from V and 0 from J; bases not matched to a gene: 4. Per the germline V gene, CDR1 is SGHRS and CDR2 is YFSETQ. The CDR3 has 17 amino acids. The chain's CDR3 is CASSRTSGGAYQETQYF. The CDR3 DNA reads as TGCGCCAGCAGCCGGACTAGCGGGGGGGCGTACCAAGAGACCCAGTACTTC.

This clonotype was seen only a few times. The chain combines TRBV6-5 with TRBJ2-3; no definite D call. Germline V gene lookup returns CDR1 MNHEY and CDR2 SVGAGI. The V gene lost 6 bases and the J gene lost 2 bases, with 18 bases spanning the gap. This CDR3 is built from 16 residues. The CDR3, as DNA: TGTGCCAGCAGACCCGTTTGGAACGGCCCCACAGATACGCAGTATTTT. Translated: CASRPVWNGPTDTQYF.

The chain links TRBV5-1 to TRBJ2-3, with D unresolved. V lost 4 bases and J lost 1, with 10 bases in between. The CDR3 totals 14 residues. CDR1 and CDR2 (germline): SGHRS, YFSETQ. This chain's CDR3 is CASSAEPRTDTQYF. The CDR3 DNA reads as TGCGCCAGCAGCGCAGAGCCGCGCACAGATACGCAGTATTTT.

This clonotype was seen at least ten times. V is TRBV20-1 and J is TRBJ1-1; tentative D call: TRBD1 (6 bases). V lost 6 bases and J 5 bases, leaving 19 bases between the germline ends. CDR3 length equals 14 residues. Germline V CDR1 and CDR2: DFQATT, SNEGSKA (reference sequence). CDR3 bases: TGCAGTGCCCAATGGGGAGGGGGGCTTACTGAAGCTTTCTTT. Translation: CSAQWGGGLTEAFF.

The V and J genes are TRBV24-1 and TRBJ2-3; TRBD2 agrees at 8 bases. Germline CDR1 KGHDR, CDR2 SFDVKD. This CDR3 region has 16 residues. V dropped 1 base and J dropped 6; count of bases not matched to a gene: 8. The CDR3 DNA reads TGTGCCACCAGTGATTTAGGCGGGAGGACTGGGGATACGCAGTATTTT. Its translation: CATSDLGGRTGDTQYF.

CDR3 coding DNA: TGTGCCATCAGGGACAGATCCTACGAGCAGTACTTC. This codes for CAIRDRSYEQYF. J is TRBJ2-7 and V is TRBV10-3, with a weak D call TRBD1 (6 bases). V gave up 6 bases and J gave up 1 base, with 7 bases separating them. The germline V gene has CDR1 ENHRY and CDR2 SYGVKD. This CDR3 region has 12 residues.

This chain links TRBV5-8 with TRBJ2-5; possibly TRBD2 for D (6 bases). The germline gives CDR1 SGHTS, CDR2 YDEGEE. This CDR3 has 17 amino acids. V gave up 2 bases and J gave up 0 bases, with 17 bases separating them. CDR3 DNA sequence: TGTGCCAGCAGCTTAGGGGTGGGAGCGGGTAACCAAGAGACCCAGTACTTC. This translates into CASSLGVGAGNQETQYF.